These T cell receptor beta chains were read from a single sample in a study of blood T cell repertoires in COVID-19. Repertoires were generated with immunoSEQ multiplex PCR, while TCRdb's copy carries only in-frame clones and drops some. The sample carries approximately 190,000 clones, around 80% recorded once. Sequencing was done on a sample of peripheral blood. Receptor source: a woman aged 55-70 years with COVID-19, enrolled during active disease. Each CDR3 is given with its conserved first and last residue. D genes are given only for firm matches. Some rows mark clone size as missing; the rest say once, few, many or name a class of expanded clone.

>TRBJ1-2|TRBV28|TRBD1|once
TGTGCCAGCAGTTTAGGGGGACAGTCTGCGGGCTACACCTTC
CASSLGGQSAGYTF
>TRBJ1-2|TRBV7-2|.|.
TGTGCCAGCAGCCCGGAGCTACAGGGCGGCAGGGACTATGGCTACACCTTC
CASSPELQGGRDYGYTF
>TRBJ1-5|TRBV28|.|.
TGTGCCAGCAGTCCGATCAAGACGGGGATCGGGGGCAATCAGCCCCAGCATTTT
CASSPIKTGIGGNQPQHF
>TRBJ1-3|TRBV4-1|TRBD1|.
TGCGCCAGTCAACCCACAGGGGAAGACACCATATATTTT
CASQPTGEDTIYF
>TRBJ1-2|TRBV28|TRBD1|few
TGTGCCAGCAATTTAGGGGGCACAGACTATGGCTACACCTTC
CASNLGGTDYGYTF
>TRBJ2-2|TRBV7-2|.|.
TGTGCCAGCAGCCCTTGGGCCACCGGGGAGCTGTTTTTT
CASSPWATGELFF
>TRBJ1-6|TRBV5-1|.|.
TGCGCCAGCAGCGTGACAGCGCAACTTAATAATTCACCCCTCCACTTT
CASSVTAQLNNSPLHF
>TRBJ2-7|TRBV19|TRBD2|few
TGTGCCAGTAGTCTCCATGCCGGGACTAGATCGGGCTACGAGCAGTACTTC
CASSLHAGTRSGYEQYF
>TRBJ2-1|TRBV7-8|.|.
TGTGCCAGCAGCTTAGCGAATCGGCGGAGAAGCTCCTACAATGAGCAGTTCTTC
CASSLANRRRSSYNEQFF
>TRBJ1-4|TRBV4-3|TRBD1|.
TGCGCCAGCAGCCAAGCTCCTACCGGGACAGAGGGGGCGAGCGAAAAACTGTTTTTT
CASSQAPTGTEGASEKLFF
>TRBJ1-5|TRBV5-5|TRBD1|.
TGTGCCAGCAGCTTCCTCCCCGGACAGGGCAATCAGCCCCAGCATTTT
CASSFLPGQGNQPQHF
>TRBJ2-3|TRBV6-2/TRBV6-3|TRBD2|.
TGTGCCAGCAGTTACGAGGGACTAAGGACGCAGTATTTT
CASSYEGLRTQYF
>TRBJ2-2|TRBV20-1|TRBD1|.
TGCAGTGCTAGTGACAGGGGCCCCGGGGAGCTGTTTTTT
CSASDRGPGELFF
>TRBJ1-5|TRBV5-5|.|few
TGTGCCAGCAGCTTTAACGGCGGTGCAAATCAGCCCCAGCATTTT
CASSFNGGANQPQHF
>TRBJ1-6|TRBV3-1/TRBV3-2|.|once
TGTGCCAGCAGCCGGACAGTTTCCATAGGGAATTCACCCCTCCACTTT
CASSRTVSIGNSPLHF
>TRBJ1-6|TRBV4-3|.|.
TGCGCCAGCAGCTCTTCTGGTCGGAATTCACCCCTCCACTTT
CASSSSGRNSPLHF
>TRBJ2-1|TRBV6-5|TRBD2|.
TGTGCCAGCAGTTACTCTTCGGGAGGAAGCAATGAGCAGTTCTTC
CASSYSSGGSNEQFF
>TRBJ1-5|TRBV6-5|.|.
TGTGCCAGCAGTAGCCGTGGGGGCCCCAATCAGCCCCAGCATTTT
CASSSRGGPNQPQHF
>TRBJ2-3|TRBV2|.|.
TGTGCCAGCAATACGAGGGGGAGCACAGATACGCAGTATTTT
CASNTRGSTDTQYF
>TRBJ2-2|TRBV29-1|.|.
TGCAGCGTTGCCCAGGGTGACACCGGGGAGCTGTTTTTT
CSVAQGDTGELFF
>TRBJ1-5|TRBV7-6|.|.
TGTGCCAGCAGCTTAGCGGTTACAGGCAATCAGCCCCAGCATTTT
CASSLAVTGNQPQHF
>TRBJ1-5|TRBV7-9|.|.
TGTGCCAGCAGCCGGGAATCCAATCAGCCCCAGCATTTT
CASSRESNQPQHF
>TRBJ2-7|TRBV5-8|TRBD1|once
TGTGCCAGCAGCGCGCGGGTGACAGGGTTCAACGAGCAGTACTTC
CASSARVTGFNEQYF
>TRBJ2-3|TRBV7-2|.|.
TGTGCCAGCAGCTTTAGCCCAATGTACAGCGGGCTAAGCACAGATACGCAGTATTTT
CASSFSPMYSGLSTDTQYF
>TRBJ1-6|TRBV4-1|.|.
TGCGCCAGCAGCCAAGAAAGGGGTTCCTATAATTCACCCCTCCACTTT
CASSQERGSYNSPLHF
>TRBJ2-7|TRBV4-3|.|.
TGCGCCAGCAGCCAACAAACGGGACATAACTCCTACGAGCAGTACTTC
CASSQQTGHNSYEQYF
>TRBJ1-2|TRBV28|TRBD1|.
TGTGCCAGCAGCCTCGGACAGGGATCCGGCTATGGCTACACCTTC
CASSLGQGSGYGYTF
>TRBJ2-7|TRBV5-1|TRBD2|few
TGCGCCAGCAGCTTGGTTAGCGGGAGGATAGGCGAGCAGTACTTC
CASSLVSGRIGEQYF
>TRBJ1-6|TRBV6-4|TRBD1|.
TGTGCCAGCAGAAAACCGGGACAGTTCTTTTCACCCCTCCACTTT
CASRKPGQFFSPLHF
>TRBJ2-3|TRBV7-2|.|.
TGTGCCAGCAGCTTAGTGTCTGGGGAGTTAAATACGCAGTATTTT
CASSLVSGELNTQYF
>TRBJ1-1|TRBV7-2|.|.
TGTGCCAGCAGCTTCCCAGGGTTTTACACTGAAGCTTTCTTT
CASSFPGFYTEAFF
>TRBJ1-3|TRBV7-8|.|once
TGTGCCAGCAGCTTAGGGTCGGGTGCGTGGGCTGGAAACACCATATATTTT
CASSLGSGAWAGNTIYF
>TRBJ1-5|TRBV18|TRBD1|.
TGTGCCAGCTCACCGAAAGGGGGCGCGGGATCGCCCCAGCATTTT
CASSPKGGAGSPQHF
>TRBJ2-7|TRBV15|.|.
TGTGCCACCAGCAGAGAACCACAGCCAGAGTACGAGCAGTACTTC
CATSREPQPEYEQYF
>TRBJ2-1|TRBV6-1|.|.
TGTGCCAGCAGTGAGTCGCGGGCCTCCTACAATGAGCAGTTCTTC
CASSESRASYNEQFF
>TRBJ1-1|TRBV27|.|.
TGTGCCAGCAGTTTATCTGGGGCAGTCGTCGGCGCTGAAGCTTTCTTT
CASSLSGAVVGAEAFF
>TRBJ2-4|TRBV28|TRBD1|.
TGTGCCAGCAGTTTCCGCGGCAGGGGGACCGAAAACATTCAGTACTTC
CASSFRGRGTENIQYF
>TRBJ2-1|TRBV12-3/TRBV12-4|TRBD2|.
TGTGCCAGCAGTTTATGGACTAGCGATGAGCAGTTCTTC
CASSLWTSDEQFF
>TRBJ1-1|TRBV5-1|.|.
TGCGCCAGCATTGACCAGGGAATAACTGAAGCTTTCTTT
CASIDQGITEAFF
>TRBJ1-1|TRBV27|TRBD1|.
TGTGCCAGCAGTTCTACCGGACAGGGACGAGCTTTCTTT
CASSSTGQGRAFF
>TRBJ1-2|TRBV2|.|.
TGTGCCAGCAGGGCGGCTAACTATGGCTACACCTTC
CASRAANYGYTF
>TRBJ1-5|TRBV28|.|few
TGTGCCAGCAGTCGGGGACACGCTAGCAATCAGCCCCAGCATTTT
CASSRGHASNQPQHF
>TRBJ1-1|TRBV6-6|TRBD1|.
TGTGCCAGCAGGGCGACAGGGGACACTGAAGCTTTCTTT
CASRATGDTEAFF
>TRBJ1-1|TRBV29-1|.|.
TGCAGCGTGGGTAGGGGGACACGGAACACTGAAGCTTTCTTT
CSVGRGTRNTEAFF